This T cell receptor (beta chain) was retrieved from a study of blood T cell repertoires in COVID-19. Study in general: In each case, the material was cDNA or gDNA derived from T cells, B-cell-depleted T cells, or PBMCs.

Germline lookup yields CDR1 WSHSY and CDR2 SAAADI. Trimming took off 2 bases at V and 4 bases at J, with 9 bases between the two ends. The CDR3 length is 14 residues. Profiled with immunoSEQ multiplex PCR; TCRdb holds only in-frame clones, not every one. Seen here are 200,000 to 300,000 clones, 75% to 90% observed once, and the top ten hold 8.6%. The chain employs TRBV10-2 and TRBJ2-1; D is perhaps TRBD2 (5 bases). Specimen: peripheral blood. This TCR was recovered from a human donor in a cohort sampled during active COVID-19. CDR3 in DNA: TGCGCCAGCAGTGAGAGCACTAGGTACAATGAGCAGTTCTTC. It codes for CASSESTRYNEQFF.